Detailed here is one TCR beta chain. Its antigen is unknown. No quality values exist for individual bases; no much larger clone is one base distant. The trim is 0 bases for V and 2 bases for J, with a gap of 11 bases between the germline ends. The germline V gene supplies CDR1 ENHRY and CDR2 SYGVKD. From its cysteine to its phenylalanine, the CDR3 spans 16 amino acids. Here the CDR3 DNA is all that survives: 48 bases in frame from base 1. The sample is drawn from a study of T cell responses to AZD1222 COVID-19 vaccine listed by TCRdb under 2021. The study in broad terms: AZD1222 recipients with second doses at about 4 weeks or about 12 weeks were pooled, because spike-specific TCR depth and breadth did not differ between schedules. TCR sequencing was performed for 230 to 250 trial participants, of whom 200 to 210 were given two doses of AZD1222 and roughly 25 were given two doses of MenACWY control vaccine. Enrollment into the trials was organized by age into subgroups of 18-55, 56-69 and 70-plus years, and those subgroups contained roughly 150, 30 and 60 TCR-sequenced participants, respectively. The paper as a whole reports these results and caveats: The whole spike protein was spanned by vaccine-associated CD4 TCRs, and dominant responses were seen in regions 160-218 and 743-854. Spike-specific TCR breadth and depth rose significantly after two AZD1222 doses compared with day 0 and with MenACWY recipients. Because no samples from the day 14 peak response were available, repertoires could be characterized only after the peak T cell response. Reportedly, close to half of the unique spike-specific TCRs recognized epitopes lying outside the regions that are mutated in the B.1.351 and B.1.1.7 variants. Conclusions about previously exposed vaccinees are limited, since just five to seven AZD1222 recipients were seropositive for SARS-CoV-2 at baseline. The 56-69-year group was small, and its depth increase did not reach significance, likely because of low power. Participants were mostly white British, with more females than males. The authors suggested clonal diversity may have been underestimated.

The CDR3 regions of human TCRbeta chains were subjected to immunosequencing. The authors' analysis ran thus. TCRs in the repertoires were compared against a reference library of SARS-CoV-2-specific TCRs that had been generated with the MIRA antigen-specificity platform. Breadth meant the fraction of unique TCRs that were SARS-CoV-2-associated, whereas depth meant the fraction of total T cells that were SARS-CoV-2-associated. Using the MIRA data, each spike-specific TCR was assigned both to the spike region to which the TCR was reactive and to a CD4 or CD8 class. Log10-transformed breadth and depth values were compared by one-way ANOVA with Sidak's multiple comparisons tests. The clones in this table, taken by TCRdb from immuneACCESS, are in-frame only. Not every clone is retained; where verified, under half of the shortfall comes from an unresolved V gene, and the cause of the rest is unknown. The V and J calls and clone size come from that table; D and trimming were worked out from the DNA. Present in this sample are 85,000 to 100,000 clones, roughly 91% of which were seen just once. Of the sample, roughly 20% is held by the ten largest clones.

Read against the paper, the sample's time point label means: baseline before first vaccination. The vaccinee samples were drawn from two UK trials, COV001 and COV002, one of which was a single-blind randomized controlled phase 2/3 trial testing AZD1222 (ChAdOx1 nCoV-19) in healthy adults. Trial participant PBMC samples were collected at day 0 and day 28 after the second dose for TCRbeta chain sequencing. The material sequenced was peripheral blood, taken on day 0 of AZD1222 vaccination. The chain was built from TRBV10-3 and TRBJ1-5, and perhaps TRBD1 as D gene, on 5 matching bases. The origin of this receptor is an adult in good health. The sequenced DNA: TGTGCCATCAGTGAGTCGTCCAGGGCTGGCAATCAGCCCCAGCATTTT. The translation is CAISESSRAGNQPQHF.